Sequencing of this T cell receptor (beta chain) was carried out in a study of T cells in women clearing cervical HPV infection. Using immunoSEQ multiplex PCR, the repertoire was profiled, and TCRdb retains in-frame clones only, with some absent. This sample's clone table lists under 45,000 clones. General study results and limits: Effector/memory and HPV-specific T cells were not isolated, and association timing is unknown. CIN3+ cases had significantly higher TCR richness than controls; evenness did not differ.

Trimming shortened V by 8 bases and J by 0 bases, and 7 bases separated the two germline ends. Per the germline V gene, CDR1 is DFQATT and CDR2 is SNEGSKA (reference sequence). CDR3 length: 11 residues. To note about this clone: The antigen is undetermined. The observed sequence ends 3 residues before the CDR3 terminus, with the missing tail filled in from the germline J gene.

This sequence originates from a woman aged 18 to 75 with a cervical HPV16 infection that either progressed to CIN3+ or cleared (not recorded which). What was sequenced was blood buffy coat. This chain links TRBV20-1 with TRBJ1-1; D is undetermined. The sequenced part of the CDR3 DNA is TGCAGTCCAAGGGTGAACACTGAA. Encoded protein: CSPRVNTE. The entire CDR3 protein reads CSPRVNTEAFF.